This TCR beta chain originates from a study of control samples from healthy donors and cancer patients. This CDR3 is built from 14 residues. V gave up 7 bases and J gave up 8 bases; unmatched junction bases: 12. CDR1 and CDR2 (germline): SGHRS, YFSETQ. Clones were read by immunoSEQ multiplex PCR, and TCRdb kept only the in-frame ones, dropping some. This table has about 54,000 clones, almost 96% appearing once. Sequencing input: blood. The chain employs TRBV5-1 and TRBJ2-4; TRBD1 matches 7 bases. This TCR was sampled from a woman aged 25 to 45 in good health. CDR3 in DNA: TGCGCCAGCCGAAACCACAGGGGCTCGGACATTCAGTACTTC. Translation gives CASRNHRGSDIQYF.